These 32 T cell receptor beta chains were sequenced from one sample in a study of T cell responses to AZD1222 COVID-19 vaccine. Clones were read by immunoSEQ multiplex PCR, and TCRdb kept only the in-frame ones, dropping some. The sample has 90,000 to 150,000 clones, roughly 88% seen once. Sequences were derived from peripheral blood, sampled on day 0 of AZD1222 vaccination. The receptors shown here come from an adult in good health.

This CDR3 reads CASSLWGQNRGYTF. For the CDR3, the DNA is TGCGCCAGCAGCTTGTGGGGACAGAATAGGGGCTACACCTTC. The chain recombines TRBV5-1 with TRBJ1-2; 7 positions match TRBD1. Unmatched junction bases numbered 8, after V lost 1 base and J lost 8 bases. Germline V gene lookup returns CDR1 SGHRS and CDR2 YFSETQ. The CDR3 length is 14 residues.

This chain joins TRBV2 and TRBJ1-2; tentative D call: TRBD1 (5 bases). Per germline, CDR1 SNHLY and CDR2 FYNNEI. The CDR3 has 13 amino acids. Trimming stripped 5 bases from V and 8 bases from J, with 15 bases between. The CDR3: CASSLPGLPGYTF. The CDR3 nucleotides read TGTGCCAGCAGTCTTCCGGGACTTCCAGGCTACACCTTC.

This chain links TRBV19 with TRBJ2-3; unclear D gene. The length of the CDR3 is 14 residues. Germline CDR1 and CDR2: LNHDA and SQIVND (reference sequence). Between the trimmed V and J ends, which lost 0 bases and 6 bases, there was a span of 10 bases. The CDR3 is CASSIEFGRDTQYF. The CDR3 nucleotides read TGTGCCAGTAGTATAGAATTTGGTCGGGATACGCAGTATTTT.

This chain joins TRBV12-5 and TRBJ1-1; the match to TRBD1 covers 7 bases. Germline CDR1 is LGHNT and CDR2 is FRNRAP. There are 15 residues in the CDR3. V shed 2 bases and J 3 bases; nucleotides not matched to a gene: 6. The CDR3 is CASGLNTGAHTEAFF. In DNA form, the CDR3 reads TGTGCTAGTGGTTTGAATACAGGGGCGCACACTGAAGCTTTCTTT.

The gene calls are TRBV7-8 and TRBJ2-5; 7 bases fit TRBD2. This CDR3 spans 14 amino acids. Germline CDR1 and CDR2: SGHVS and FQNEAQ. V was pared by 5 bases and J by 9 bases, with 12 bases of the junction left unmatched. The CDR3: CASSTSSIGGAQYF. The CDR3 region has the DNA TGTGCCAGCAGCACCAGCAGCATTGGGGGGGCCCAGTACTTC.

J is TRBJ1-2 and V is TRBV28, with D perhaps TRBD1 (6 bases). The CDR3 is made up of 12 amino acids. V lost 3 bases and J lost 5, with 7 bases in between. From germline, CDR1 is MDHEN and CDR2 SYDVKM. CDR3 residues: CASSLDRYGYTF. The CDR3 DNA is TGTGCCAGCAGTTTGGACAGATATGGCTACACCTTC.

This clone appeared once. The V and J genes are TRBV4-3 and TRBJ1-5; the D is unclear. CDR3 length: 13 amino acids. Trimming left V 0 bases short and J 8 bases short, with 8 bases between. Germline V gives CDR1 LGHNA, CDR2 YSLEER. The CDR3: CASSQDRVKPQHF. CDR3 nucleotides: TGCGCCAGCAGCCAAGATAGGGTAAAGCCCCAGCATTTT.

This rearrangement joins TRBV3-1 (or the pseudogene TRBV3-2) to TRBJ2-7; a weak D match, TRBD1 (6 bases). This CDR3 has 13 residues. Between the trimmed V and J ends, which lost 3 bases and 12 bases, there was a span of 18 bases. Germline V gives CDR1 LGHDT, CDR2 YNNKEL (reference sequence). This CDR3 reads CASSHSKGGLLYF. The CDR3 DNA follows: TGTGCCAGCAGCCACTCAAAAGGGGGTTTATTGTACTTC.

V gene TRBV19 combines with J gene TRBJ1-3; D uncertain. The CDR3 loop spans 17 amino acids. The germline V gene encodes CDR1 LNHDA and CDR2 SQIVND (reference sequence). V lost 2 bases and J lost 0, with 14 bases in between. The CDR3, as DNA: TGTGCCAGTAGTATATCCAGTTCGGGAGGCTCTGGAAACACCATATATTTT. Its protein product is CASSISSSGGSGNTIYF.

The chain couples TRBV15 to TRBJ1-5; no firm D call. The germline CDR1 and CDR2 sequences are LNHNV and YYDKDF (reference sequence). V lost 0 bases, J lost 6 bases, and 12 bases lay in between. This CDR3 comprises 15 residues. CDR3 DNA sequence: TGTGCCACCAGCAGAGATCGAAGCTATTTTCAGCCCCAGCATTTT. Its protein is CATSRDRSYFQPQHF.

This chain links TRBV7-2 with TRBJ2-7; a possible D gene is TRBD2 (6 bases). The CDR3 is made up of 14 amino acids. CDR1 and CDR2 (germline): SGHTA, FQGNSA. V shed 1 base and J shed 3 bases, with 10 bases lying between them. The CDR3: CASSLGVGGYEQYF. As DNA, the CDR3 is TGTGCCAGCAGCTTAGGAGTGGGGGGCTACGAGCAGTACTTC.

In DNA, the CDR3 is TGCAGCGTGGCGGCGCAGGGGGGAACTGAAGCTTTCTTT. The encoded protein is CSVAAQGGTEAFF. The genes are TRBV29-1 and TRBJ1-1; TRBD1 matches at 7 bases. Germline V CDR1 and CDR2: SQVTM, ANQGSEA. The trim removed 6 bases at V and 5 bases at J, leaving 9 bases unmatched. The CDR3 covers 13 residues. The whole variable domain, filled in from reference TRBV29-1 and TRBJ1-1, reads SAVISQKPSRDICQRGTSLTIQCQVDSQVTMMFWYRQQPGQSLTLIATANQGSEATYESGFVIDKFPISRPNLTFSTLTVSNMSPEDSSIYLCSVAAQGGTEAFFGQGTRLTVV.

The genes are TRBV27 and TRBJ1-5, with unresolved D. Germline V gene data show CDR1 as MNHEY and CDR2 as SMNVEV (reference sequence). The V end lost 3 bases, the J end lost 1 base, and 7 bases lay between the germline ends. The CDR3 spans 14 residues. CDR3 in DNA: TGTGCCAGCAGTTTTAGCAGGAGCAATCAGCCCCAGCATTTT. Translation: CASSFSRSNQPQHF.

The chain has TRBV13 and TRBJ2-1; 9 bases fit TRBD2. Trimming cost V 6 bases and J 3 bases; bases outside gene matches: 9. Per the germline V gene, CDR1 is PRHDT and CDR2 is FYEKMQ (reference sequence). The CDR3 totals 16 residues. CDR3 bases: TGTGCCAGCAGTCCGAAAAGCGGGGGGCTCTACAATGAGCAGTTCTTC. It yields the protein CASSPKSGGLYNEQFF.

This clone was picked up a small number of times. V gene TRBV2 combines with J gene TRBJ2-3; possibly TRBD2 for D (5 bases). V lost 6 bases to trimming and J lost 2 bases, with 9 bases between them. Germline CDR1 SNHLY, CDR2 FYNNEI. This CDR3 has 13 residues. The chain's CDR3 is CASSLDYTDTQYF. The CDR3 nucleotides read TGTGCCAGCAGCCTAGACTACACAGATACGCAGTATTTT.

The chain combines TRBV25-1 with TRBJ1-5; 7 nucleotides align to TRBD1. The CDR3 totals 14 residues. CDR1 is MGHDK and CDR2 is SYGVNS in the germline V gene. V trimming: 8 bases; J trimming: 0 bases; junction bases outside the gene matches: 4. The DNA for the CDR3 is TGTGCCAGCGGGACAGCGTATAGCAATCAGCCCCAGCATTTT. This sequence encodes CASGTAYSNQPQHF.

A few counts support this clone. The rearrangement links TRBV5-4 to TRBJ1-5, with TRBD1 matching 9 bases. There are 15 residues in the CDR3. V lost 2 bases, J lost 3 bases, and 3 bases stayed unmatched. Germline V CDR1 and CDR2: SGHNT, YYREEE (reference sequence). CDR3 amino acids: CASSLQGANNQPQHF. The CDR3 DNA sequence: TGTGCCAGCAGCTTACAGGGGGCTAACAATCAGCCCCAGCATTTT.

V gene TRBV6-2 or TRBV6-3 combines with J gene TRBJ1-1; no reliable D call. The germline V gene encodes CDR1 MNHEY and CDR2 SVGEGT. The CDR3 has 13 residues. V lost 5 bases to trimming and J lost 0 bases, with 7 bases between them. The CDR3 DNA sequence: TGTGCCAGCAGTCCCTTCATGAACACTGAAGCTTTCTTT. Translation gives CASSPFMNTEAFF.

The CDR3 protein is CASMPSDTQYF. CDR3 nucleotide sequence: TGTGCCAGCATGCCCTCAGATACGCAGTATTTT. The genes are TRBV2 and TRBJ2-3; D unresolved. Germline assignment: CDR1 SNHLY and CDR2 FYNNEI. The CDR3 spans 11 residues. The V and J ends lost 7 bases and 4 bases respectively, with 6 bases between them.

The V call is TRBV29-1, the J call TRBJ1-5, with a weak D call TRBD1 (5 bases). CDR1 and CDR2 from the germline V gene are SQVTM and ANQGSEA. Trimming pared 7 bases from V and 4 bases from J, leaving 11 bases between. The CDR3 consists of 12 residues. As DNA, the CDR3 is TGCAGCGCCGGGGACGGAAATCAGCCCCAGCATTTT. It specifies CSAGDGNQPQHF.

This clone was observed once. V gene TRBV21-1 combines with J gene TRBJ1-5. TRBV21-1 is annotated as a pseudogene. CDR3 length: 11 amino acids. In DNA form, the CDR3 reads TGTGCCAGCAGCCGCGGGGAGCCCCAGCATTTT. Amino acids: CASSRGEPQHF.

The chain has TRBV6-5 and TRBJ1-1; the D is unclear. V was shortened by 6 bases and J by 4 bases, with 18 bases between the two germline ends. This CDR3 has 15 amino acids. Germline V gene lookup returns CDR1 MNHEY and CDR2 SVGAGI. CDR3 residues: CASRTLVVLGTEAFF. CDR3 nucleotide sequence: TGTGCCAGCAGGACGCTGGTGGTCCTCGGCACTGAAGCTTTCTTT.

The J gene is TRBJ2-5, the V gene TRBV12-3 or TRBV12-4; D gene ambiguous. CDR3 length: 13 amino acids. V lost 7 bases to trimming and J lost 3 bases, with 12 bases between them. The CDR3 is CASTSGSKETQYF. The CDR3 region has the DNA TGTGCCAGCACCTCAGGTAGCAAAGAGACCCAGTACTTC.

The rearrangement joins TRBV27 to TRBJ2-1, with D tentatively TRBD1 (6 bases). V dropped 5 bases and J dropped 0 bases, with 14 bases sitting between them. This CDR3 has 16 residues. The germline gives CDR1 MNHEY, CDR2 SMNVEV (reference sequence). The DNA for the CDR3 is TGTGCCAGCAGTACTACGAGGGGGAGCTCCTACAATGAGCAGTTCTTC. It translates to CASSTTRGSSYNEQFF.

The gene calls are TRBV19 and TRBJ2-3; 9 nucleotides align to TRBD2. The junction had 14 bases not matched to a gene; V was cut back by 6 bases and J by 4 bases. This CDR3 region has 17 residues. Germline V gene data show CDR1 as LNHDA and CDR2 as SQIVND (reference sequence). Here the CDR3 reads CASRKWEGLASPDTQYF. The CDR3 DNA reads TGTGCCAGTAGGAAGTGGGAGGGACTAGCTTCCCCAGATACGCAGTATTTT.

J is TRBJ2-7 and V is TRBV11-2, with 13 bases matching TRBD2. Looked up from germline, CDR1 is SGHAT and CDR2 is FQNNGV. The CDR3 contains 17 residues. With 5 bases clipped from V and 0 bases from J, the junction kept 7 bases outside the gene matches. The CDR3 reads CASSKGTSGASSYEQYF. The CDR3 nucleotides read TGTGCCAGCAGCAAAGGGACTAGCGGGGCGAGCTCCTACGAGCAGTACTTC.

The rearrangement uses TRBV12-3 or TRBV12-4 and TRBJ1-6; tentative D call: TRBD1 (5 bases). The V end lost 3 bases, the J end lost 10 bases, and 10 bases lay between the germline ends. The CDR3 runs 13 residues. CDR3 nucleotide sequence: TGTGCCAGCAGTTTTCAGGCAGGGTCACCCCTCCACTTT. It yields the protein CASSFQAGSPLHF.

The chain's CDR3 is CAISPGMETQYF. CDR3 nucleotides: TGTGCCATCAGCCCAGGGATGGAGACCCAGTACTTC. This chain uses TRBV10-3 with TRBJ2-5; tentatively, D is TRBD1 (5 bases). The CDR3 spans 12 residues. V lost 6 bases and J 5 bases, leaving 10 bases between the germline ends. Germline V lookup: CDR1 ENHRY, CDR2 SYGVKD.

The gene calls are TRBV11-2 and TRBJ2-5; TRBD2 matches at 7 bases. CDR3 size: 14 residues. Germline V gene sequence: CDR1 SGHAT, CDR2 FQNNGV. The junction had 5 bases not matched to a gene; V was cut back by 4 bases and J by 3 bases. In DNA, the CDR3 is TGTGCCAGCAGCTCGATGGGGGGGGAAGAGACCCAGTACTTC. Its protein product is CASSSMGGEETQYF.

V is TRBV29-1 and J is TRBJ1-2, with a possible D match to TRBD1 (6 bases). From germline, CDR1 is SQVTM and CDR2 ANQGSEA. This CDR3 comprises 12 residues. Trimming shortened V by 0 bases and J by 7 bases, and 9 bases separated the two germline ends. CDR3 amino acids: CSVEEGAGGYTF. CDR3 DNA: TGCAGCGTTGAAGAGGGGGCAGGTGGCTACACCTTC.

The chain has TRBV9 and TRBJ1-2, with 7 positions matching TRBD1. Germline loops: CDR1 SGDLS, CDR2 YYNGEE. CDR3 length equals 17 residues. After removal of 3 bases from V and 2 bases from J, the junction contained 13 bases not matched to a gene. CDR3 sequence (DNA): TGTGCCAGCAGCGAGGGGGACAGAATAACAGCAAACTATGGCTACACCTTC. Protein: CASSEGDRITANYGYTF. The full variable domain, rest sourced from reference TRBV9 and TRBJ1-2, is DSGVTQTPKHLITATGQRVTLRCSPRSGDLSVYWYQQSLDQGLQFLIQYYNGEERAKGNILERFSAQQFPDLHSELNLSSLELGDSALYFCASSEGDRITANYGYTFGSGTRLTVV.

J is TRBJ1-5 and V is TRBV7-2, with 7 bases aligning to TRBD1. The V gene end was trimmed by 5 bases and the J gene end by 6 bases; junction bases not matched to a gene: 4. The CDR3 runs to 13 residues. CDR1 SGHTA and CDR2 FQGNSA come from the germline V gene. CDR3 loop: CASSEDRVQPQHF. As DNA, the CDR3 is TGTGCCAGCAGCGAAGACAGGGTTCAGCCCCAGCATTTT.